These 21 T cell receptor beta chains were sequenced from one sample in a study of neurological immune-mediated disorders. TCRdb ran MiXCR on the 5' RACE reads and lists one entry per CDR3 protein. The sample lists 95,000 to 150,000 distinct CDR3 sequences; roughly 3.1% were seen once. The sample taken for sequencing was PBMCs. The receptors derive from a woman in her 30s with multiple sclerosis.

This clonotype was seen repeatedly, ten times or more. V usage is TRBV9 and J usage is TRBJ1-1; a weak D match, TRBD1 (5 bases). V was cut by 0 bases and J by 3 bases, with 9 bases left in between. The CDR3 is 14 amino acids. Germline V gene lookup returns CDR1 SGDLS and CDR2 YYNGEE. CDR3: CASSVDGADTEAFF. The DNA for the CDR3 is TGTGCCAGCAGCGTAGATGGGGCAGACACTGAAGCTTTCTTT.

This clonotype was detected ten times or more. V is TRBV5-1 and J is TRBJ1-4; no definite D call. Trimming removed 4 bases at V and 5 bases at J, with 6 bases between. The CDR3 extends over 12 amino acids. The V gene's germline CDR1 is SGHRS and CDR2 YFSETQ. The CDR3 DNA is TGCGCCAGCAGCCTTCCGAATGAAAAACTGTTTTTT. Protein: CASSLPNEKLFF.

This rearrangement joins TRBV20-1 to TRBJ1-3, with unresolved D. Germline V gene lookup returns CDR1 DFQATT and CDR2 SNEGSKA (reference sequence). Trimming removed 3 bases at V and 3 bases at J, with 3 bases between. CDR3 length: 11 residues. The chain's CDR3 is CSASYGNTIYF. CDR3 sequence (DNA): TGCAGTGCTAGTTATGGAAACACCATATATTTT.

In its sample, this clonotype was seen a few times. A much larger clonotype is one base distant, so this may be a read error. The rearrangement uses TRBV5-1 and TRBJ2-7; maybe TRBD1 (6 bases). Looked up from germline, CDR1 is SGHRS and CDR2 is YFSETQ. This CDR3 spans 12 amino acids. The CDR3 loop reads CASSLDGGEKYF. DNA for the CDR3: TGCGCCAGCAGCTTGGATGGGGGCGAGAAGTACTTC.

This clonotype was recorded at least ten times. CDR3 protein: CSVASAGRGETQYF. CDR3 bases: TGCAGCGTTGCGTCAGCGGGGCGGGGAGAGACCCAGTACTTC. V usage is TRBV29-1 and J usage is TRBJ2-5; 7 bases line up with TRBD2. CDR1 and CDR2 (germline): SQVTM, ANQGSEA. Unmatched junction bases numbered 9, after V lost 4 bases and J lost 4 bases. The CDR3 sequence is 14 residues long.

This clonotype has ten or more counts. This chain joins TRBV9 and TRBJ1-6, with D possibly TRBD1 on 5 matching bases. CDR3 length: 14 residues. V gave up 3 bases and J gave up 13 bases, with 17 bases separating them. Germline lookup yields CDR1 SGDLS and CDR2 YYNGEE. This chain's CDR3 is CASSAGDGFGPLHF. The CDR3 nucleotides are TGTGCCAGCAGCGCCGGGGACGGATTTGGCCCCCTCCACTTT.

This clonotype was detected many times. This chain connects TRBV5-1 to TRBJ2-3; D is unclear. The germline CDR1 and CDR2 sequences are SGHRS and YFSETQ. Trimming shortened V by 1 base and J by 0 bases, and 12 bases separated the two germline ends. This CDR3 spans 16 amino acids. The CDR3 region has the DNA TGCGCCAGCAGCTTGAACTGGCAGATAAGCACAGATACGCAGTATTTT. Its translation is CASSLNWQISTDTQYF.

This clonotype was seen repeatedly, ten times or more. This chain links TRBV5-5 with TRBJ2-1; TRBD2 aligns across 8 bases. This CDR3 spans 15 amino acids. Trimming took 1 base from V and 7 from J; bases not matched to a gene: 7. Germline values: CDR1 SGHKS, CDR2 YYEKEE (reference sequence). The CDR3 coding sequence is TGTGCCAGCAGCTTGATAGCGGGGTGGGGGAATGAGCAGTTCTTC. Translating gives CASSLIAGWGNEQFF.

This clonotype was found many times. The V gene is TRBV12-3 or TRBV12-4, the J gene TRBJ1-5; D is perhaps TRBD1 (5 bases). Trimming took off 1 base at V and 4 bases at J, with 8 bases between the two ends. The CDR3 has 14 amino acids. CDR3 residues: CASSLGRTNQPQHF. For the CDR3, the DNA is TGTGCCAGCAGTTTAGGCAGGACAAATCAGCCCCAGCATTTT.

With regard to this clonotype: With a much larger clone just one base away, this may be a read error. The rearrangement links TRBV5-6 to TRBJ1-6; D uncertain. V lost 0 bases and J 10 bases, leaving 11 bases between the germline ends. This CDR3 region has 14 residues. The germline CDR1 and CDR2 sequences are SGHDT and YYEEEE. This CDR3 reads CASSLAKGTSPLHF. DNA for the CDR3: TGTGCCAGCAGCTTGGCGAAGGGAACCTCACCCCTCCACTTT.

This clonotype came up many times. The chain has TRBV7-8 and TRBJ2-1, with D perhaps being TRBD1 or TRBD2 (5 bases each). The CDR3 sequence is 17 residues long. V lost 5 bases and J lost 0, with 17 bases in between. Germline CDR1 is SGHVS and CDR2 is FQNEAQ. The CDR3 DNA sequence: TGTGCCAGCAGCACACCGGGACGTTCGAGCTCCTACAATGAGCAGTTCTTC. This codes for CASSTPGRSSSYNEQFF.

Ten or more counts support this clonotype. The chain joins TRBV20-1 to TRBJ2-7; 8 bases fit TRBD1. The CDR3 is 11 amino acids. Germline V lookup: CDR1 DFQATT, CDR2 SNEGSKA (reference sequence). V lost 6 bases and J lost 7; bases outside the gene matches: 5. The CDR3 bases are TGCAGTGCAGACAGGGGCTGGGAGCAGTACTTC. Its translation: CSADRGWEQYF.

Many counts were recorded for this clonotype. The gene calls are TRBV20-1 and TRBJ2-4; 7 positions match TRBD1. CDR3 size: 14 residues. With 2 bases clipped from V and 4 bases from J, the junction kept 5 bases outside the gene matches. Germline V lookup: CDR1 DFQATT, CDR2 SNEGSKA (reference sequence). The CDR3 loop is CSARPGQQKNIQYF. DNA for the CDR3: TGCAGTGCTAGACCGGGACAGCAAAAAAACATTCAGTACTTC.

Only a few counts were recorded for this clonotype. The chain has TRBV5-1 and TRBJ2-3, with TRBD1 identical over 7 bases. The V gene end was trimmed by 0 bases and the J gene end by 0 bases; junction bases not matched to a gene: 1. The CDR3 extends over 15 amino acids. Germline V CDR1 and CDR2: SGHRS, YFSETQ. The CDR3 is CASSLGDRSTDTQYF. CDR3 DNA sequence: TGCGCCAGCAGCTTGGGGGACAGAAGCACAGATACGCAGTATTTT.

This clonotype was observed at least ten times. The chain is built from TRBV29-1 and TRBJ1-2, with D hard to call. Between the trimmed V and J ends, which lost 5 bases and 0 bases, there was a span of 16 bases. The germline V gene has CDR1 SQVTM and CDR2 ANQGSEA. The CDR3 sequence is 15 residues long. The CDR3 loop is CSVQPHREPNYGYTF. CDR3 bases: TGCAGCGTTCAGCCCCACAGAGAACCTAACTATGGCTACACCTTC.

This clonotype was observed at least ten times. The CDR3 is CASSFDEQFF. Here the CDR3 DNA reads TGTGCCAGCAGTTTTGATGAGCAGTTCTTC. The J gene is TRBJ2-1, the V gene TRBV12-3 or TRBV12-4; D gene unclear. The CDR3 consists of 10 residues. V gave up 3 bases and J gave up 8 bases, with 2 bases separating them.

This clonotype has at least ten counts. The chain uses TRBV20-1 and TRBJ2-2; D is undetermined. Germline CDR1 is DFQATT and CDR2 is SNEGSKA (reference sequence). Trimming removed 3 bases from V and 4 bases from J, with 9 bases in between. The CDR3 contains 13 residues. CDR3 in DNA: TGCAGTGCTAGCCCCACAGTCACCGGGGAGCTGTTTTTT. This codes for CSASPTVTGELFF.

This clonotype was seen at least ten times. CDR3: CASSFLTSGGFKAGNEQFF. The CDR3 nucleotides are TGCGCCAGCAGCTTCCTGACTAGCGGGGGGTTTAAGGCAGGCAATGAGCAGTTCTTC. The V and J genes are TRBV5-1 and TRBJ2-1; 13 bases map to TRBD2. The trim removed 2 bases at V and 6 bases at J, leaving 14 bases unmatched. Looked up from germline, CDR1 is SGHRS and CDR2 is YFSETQ. The CDR3 runs to 19 residues.

This clonotype appeared many times. V gene TRBV7-6 combines with J gene TRBJ2-7; tentatively, D is TRBD1 or TRBD2 (5 bases each). V was shortened by 2 bases and J by 2 bases, with 10 bases between the two germline ends. This CDR3 region has 14 residues. Germline V lookup: CDR1 SGHVS, CDR2 FNYEAQ. The CDR3 reads CASSLRGGPYEQYF. The CDR3 DNA sequence: TGTGCCAGCAGCTTACGGGGCGGCCCCTACGAGCAGTACTTC. The variable domain in full, with the rest retrieved from reference TRBV7-6 and TRBJ2-7, is GAGVSQSPRYKVTKRGQDVALRCDPISGHVSLYWYRQALGQGPEFLTYFNYEAQQDKSGLPNDRFSAERPEGSISTLTIQRTEQRDSAMYRCASSLRGGPYEQYFGPGTRLTVT.

This clonotype was picked up a small number of times. The genes are TRBV6-5 and TRBJ1-5, with 7 bases fitting TRBD1. Germline V lookup: CDR1 MNHEY, CDR2 SVGAGI. With 2 bases clipped from V and 0 bases from J, the junction kept 1 base outside the gene matches. The CDR3 is 15 residues long. Here the CDR3 DNA reads TGTGCCAGCAGTTACCACAGGGGTAGCAATCAGCCCCAGCATTTT. Translating gives CASSYHRGSNQPQHF.

There are many counts of this clonotype. V usage is TRBV10-2 and J usage is TRBJ2-7; 10 bases are a match to TRBD2. The CDR3 is 14 residues long. V lost 6 bases to trimming and J lost 2 bases; unmatched junction nucleotides: 4. The germline CDR1 and CDR2 sequences are WSHSY and SAAADI. The CDR3, as DNA: TGCGCCAGCAGGATTAGCGGGGGGACCTACGAGCAGTACTTC. Translated, it gives CASRISGGTYEQYF.